The T cell receptor beta chain described here comes from a study of OX40 agonist ivuxolimab in advanced cancers. Overall study: Patients receiving dose escalation had hepatocellular carcinoma, melanoma, renal cell or head and neck cancer.

The CDR3 is 16 amino acids. Looked up from germline, CDR1 is SGHNT and CDR2 is YYREEE (reference sequence). V was pared by 5 bases and J by 2 bases, with 9 bases of the junction left unmatched. The table came from immunoSEQ multiplex PCR; TCRdb's copy has only in-frame clones and leaves some out. This sample carries around 48,000 clones, about 85% of them seen once, and the ten largest clones take roughly 9.9%. The sequence came from an adult with an advanced solid tumor such as melanoma, head and neck, liver or kidney cancer. The sequenced sample was CD4+ or CD8+ T cells sorted from blood, obtained in a trial of the OX40 agonist ivuxolimab. The chain combines TRBV5-4 with TRBJ2-1; 8 positions match TRBD2. The CDR3 DNA follows: TGTGCCAGCAGTTTCCCAAGCGGGAGCGCCTACAATGAGCAGTTCTTC. This gives the protein CASSFPSGSAYNEQFF.